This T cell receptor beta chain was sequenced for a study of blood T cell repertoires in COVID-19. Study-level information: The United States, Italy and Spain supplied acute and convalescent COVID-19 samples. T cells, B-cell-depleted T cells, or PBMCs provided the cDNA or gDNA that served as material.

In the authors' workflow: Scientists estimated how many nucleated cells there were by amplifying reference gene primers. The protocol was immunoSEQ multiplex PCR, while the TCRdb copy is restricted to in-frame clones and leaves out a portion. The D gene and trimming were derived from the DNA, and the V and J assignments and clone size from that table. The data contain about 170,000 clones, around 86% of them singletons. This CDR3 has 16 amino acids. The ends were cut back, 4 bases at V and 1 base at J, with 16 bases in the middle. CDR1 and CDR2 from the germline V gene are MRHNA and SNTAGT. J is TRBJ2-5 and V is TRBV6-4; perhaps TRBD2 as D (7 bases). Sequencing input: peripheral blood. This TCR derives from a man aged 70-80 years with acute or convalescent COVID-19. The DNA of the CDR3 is TGTGCCAGCAGTGTCGAGGGGGAGGGGGTCCAAGAGACCCAGTACTTC. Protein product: CASSVEGEGVQETQYF.